This T cell receptor beta chain was identified in a study of identical twins. The germline V gene encodes CDR1 DFQATT and CDR2 SNEGSKA (reference sequence). Trimming stripped 5 bases from V and 11 bases from J, with 18 bases between. CDR3 length: 12 amino acids. The sample holds many counts of this clonotype. Unique molecular identifiers were present on the cDNA, and a universal primer site came from template switching. TCRdb fed the 5' RACE reads into MiXCR, producing one record per CDR3 protein. The profile shows 600,000 to 700,000 distinct CDR3 sequences, around 20% of them singletons. These data also formed part of another study, on T cells expressing NK-cell markers.

The gene calls are TRBV20-1 and TRBJ1-1; TRBD1 is a possible D gene (5 bases). Material: PBMCs. This receptor was identified in a woman aged 18-35 years in good health. CDR3 sequence (DNA): TGCAGTGCTGAAACCGGGACTTTGGGTGCTTTCTTT. Translation gives CSAETGTLGAFF.